This TCR beta chain was profiled in a study of OX40 agonist ivuxolimab in advanced cancers. Study in general: An anti-OX40 (CD134) antibody with agonistic activity, ivuxolimab, was administered to patients.

Broader study findings: Determination of antigen specificity was not performed for the expanded peripheral T cells. CD8+ T cells averaged more expanded clones than CD4+.

TCRdb keeps only in-frame clones here, not all; method: immunoSEQ multiplex PCR. The sample holds about 94,000 clones; roughly 91% are singletons and the top ten take under 0.35%. CDR1 and CDR2 (germline): SGHVS, FNYEAQ. V gave up 1 base and J gave up 7 bases; unmatched junction bases: 12. The CDR3 loop spans 17 amino acids. A few counts support this clone. Its specificity is not known. At baseline, cycle 4 day 1, and cycle 7 day 1, blood was sampled. The chain employs TRBV7-6 and TRBJ2-7; 11 bases fit TRBD2. The sequencing used CD4+ or CD8+ T cells sorted from blood, collected in a trial of the OX40 agonist ivuxolimab. The clonotype originates from an adult with an advanced solid tumor such as melanoma, head and neck, liver or kidney cancer. CDR3 residues: CASSLGAQLAGAGEQYF. CDR3 nucleotides: TGTGCCAGCAGCTTAGGTGCCCAACTAGCGGGGGCAGGGGAGCAGTACTTC.